This T cell receptor beta chain was retrieved from a study of T cells after yellow fever vaccination (dated by TCRdb to the late 2010s). The study in broad terms: Libraries from fractions with low cell numbers were prepared with the SMART-Seq v4 Ultra Low Input RNA kit. Bulk TCR alpha and beta repertoires were sequenced longitudinally to track T-cell clones before and after primary and booster YFV17D yellow fever vaccination. Two healthy male donors, one aged 18 to 29 and one aged 30 to 39 years, were included in the cohort. Blood was drawn at multiple timepoints before and after primary and secondary immunization, with bulk PBMC replicates and cell subsets isolated. Paper-wide results and their limitations: The secondary T-cell response was weaker than the primary response but faster, peaking on day 5 instead of day 15. A small fraction of clonotypes appeared in both the CD4 and CD8 compartments, likely as a result of convergent recombination. Because abundant contaminating clonotypes from the bulk population could be contained in FACS-sorted repertoires, computational filtering was required. Because the study included only a couple of donors, the extent to which the findings can be generalized is limited. After the booster, most clones that had expanded after primary vaccination were detected again (approximately 97% of CD4 and roughly nine tenths of CD8), suggesting broad maintenance of memory.

TCR cDNA was synthesized by 5'RACE template switching, which introduced a universal primer site and unique molecular identifiers. Priming of cDNA synthesis was performed from both the TCR alpha and TCR beta constant segments. Library amplification used two PCR steps, and the second PCR step added sample barcodes and sequencing adapters. Sequencing of the libraries was done on either Illumina HiSeq 2500 (2x100 bp) or NovaSeq (2x150 bp). In the authors' own workflow: Reads were demultiplexed and collapsed into UMI consensus sequences with MIGEC, and V(D)J alignment was performed with MiXCR. Clonotypes responding to the vaccine were identified with edgeR on replicate PBMC samples, with the criteria of FDR below 0.01 and a log2 fold change above 5 up to day 15. CD4 or CD8 identity was assigned to each bulk clonotype according to whether the clonotype was present at higher abundance in the sequenced CD4 repertoire or the sequenced CD8 repertoire. TCRdb itself trimmed the public reads at Q25 with fastp, ran MiXCR and retained productive beta chains. Rows with a matching CDR3 protein are joined into one entry that keeps the most common DNA and genes. It is TCRdb's table, rather than the study itself, that gives the V and J calls and clone size. This sample is represented by fewer than 150,000 distinct CDR3 sequences; 7.2% of them were singletons. Approximately 2.7% of the sample is in the top ten clones.

The treatment or condition label, as the study defines it: live attenuated yellow fever vaccine strain. PBMCs were isolated from peripheral blood using a standard Ficoll-Paque protocol. CD4 and CD8 T-cell fractions were isolated with Dynabeads CD4 and CD8 positive selection kits. RNA was extracted with TriZol from bulk PBMCs, CD4 and CD8 fractions, and dextramer-positive and dextramer-negative fractions. This clonotype was seen ten or more times. The target of this receptor is not known. Nothing much larger sits one base from this clone, and base qualities are not available. This receptor was identified in a man aged 18 to 30 who received the YFV17D yellow fever vaccine. This specimen consisted of CD4+ T cells sorted from PBMCs, obtained approximately 40 days after the first yellow fever vaccination.

CDR3 loop: CASSHLGQGALSSTDTQYF. The DNA sequence follows: TGTGCCAGCAGCCATCTCGGACAGGGGGCGCTTTCTAGCACAGATACGCAGTATTTT. This chain is built from TRBV14 and TRBJ2-3; TRBD1 fits 11 bases in the junction. For this chain, trimming is 3 bases at the V end and 0 bases at the J end, and the number of junction bases without a gene match is 11. The germline V gene gives CDR1 as SGHDN and CDR2 as FVKESK. The CDR3 runs 19 amino acids, cysteine and phenylalanine included. Solely the CDR3 DNA is kept, with 57 bases framed from the first base. Reference TRBV14 and TRBJ2-3 proteins supply the regions before and after the CDR3; the full variable domain is: EAGVTQFPSHSVIEKGQTVTLRCDPISGHDNLYWYRRVMGKEIKFLLHFVKESKQDESGMPNNRFLAERTGGTYSTLKVQPAELEDSGVYFCASSHLGQGALSSTDTQYFGPGTRLTVL.